The TCR beta chain under discussion was sequenced for a study of cytomegalovirus exposure and HLA in healthy donors (dated by TCRdb to the late 2010s). With respect to the entire study: According to an earlier analysis of a few hundred of the donors, about 179 million T cells yielded some 120 million unique TCR beta sequences and around 300 Gb of sequence data. In the later analysis, no new phenotypic data were used to find candidate immune exposures; instead, reliance was placed on TCR beta sequences and their occurrence across donors. Typing coverage varied by locus: roughly 620-630 donors for A, B, C, DRB1 and DQB1; more than 500 for DQA1; about 590 for DPA1; approximately 450 for DPB1. Of the approximately 370 genotyped donors, less than 90% were placed in the genetic ancestry cluster associated with self-reported Caucasian donors. The T cell repertoires of 666 subjects were profiled by immunosequencing and related to cytomegalovirus serostatus. Both class I and class II loci were covered by HLA typing, at four-digit resolution. Donor age, sex, ethnicity and CMV serostatus were compiled alongside the repertoire data. All discovery cohort repertoires had been generated using a single sequencing platform. The study aimed to test whether cataloging public T cell receptors could reveal signatures of past pathogen exposure. In a later genetic analysis, genome-wide SNP genotypes for 398 of the 666 donors were used, and that subset was treated as a discovery cohort. Among a few hundred genotyped donors of the cohort, an average of around 240,000 unique TCR beta nucleotide sequences were sequenced per donor, roughly 20% of them non-productive. To study patterns of TCR occurrence, a later analysis re-analyzed previously published TCR beta repertoires from 550 to 800 donors and added high-resolution HLA genotyping. Besides the first cohort of 550 to 750 subjects, a separate validation cohort made up of over 95 different subjects was used. To predict cytomegalovirus infection status, the study combined high-throughput TCR immunosequencing, statistical association of individual TCRs with disease status, and machine learning. Four or five DR-DQ haplotypes were handled as single units for association and clustering, since linkage in the cohort was strong. To decide whether each TCR beta V gene segment behaved as functional or pseudogenic, an earlier analysis of approximately 620 of the donors relied on high-throughput TCR beta sequencing. About 300 gigabases of sequencing data and roughly 80 million unique TCR sequences made up an early release that covered 500 to 650 HLA-typed donors.

Per the germline V gene, MNHNS is the CDR1 and SASEGT is the CDR2. The CDR3 runs 13 residues from the cysteine to the phenylalanine. Only CDR3 DNA is held: 39 bases, read in frame from base 1. V drops 3 bases and J drops 2 bases, leaving 7 bases in between. Turning to this clone: What this receptor recognizes is not known. Qualities for individual bases were not recorded, and no much larger clone is one base off.

The cohort was made up of about 610 healthy bone marrow donors. At the time of sampling, all cohort members were nominally healthy, though unrecorded immune exposures were likely present. The donor was CMV seropositive and was included in the group of about 290 seropositive cohort members. A peripheral blood sample was collected from each donor, and TCR beta sequencing was performed on peripheral blood mononuclear cells. Genomic DNA extraction from the blood cell samples was performed with the Qiagen DNeasy Blood Extraction Kit. Findings and caveats that apply to the study as a whole: Three of the identified cytomegalovirus-associated TCR beta chains were confirmed in vitro to be specific for cytomegalovirus antigens. A later analysis reported that several top co-occurrence clusters appeared linked to parvovirus B19, influenza, CMV and Epstein-Barr virus. Strong co-occurrence of HLA alleles, especially DR and DQ, made assigning TCR associations to individual alleles difficult. A further reported finding was that TCR beta sequences accurately predicted the HLA-A and HLA-B alleles for most subjects in the first cohort. An earlier analysis of 450 to 750 of the donors showed that most TCR beta V segments appeared in productive rearrangements either about 87% or about 30% of the time, which broadly matched IMGT annotations. The earlier analysis of 450 to 700 of the donors excluded some 15 rarely observed V segments, including chromosome 9 orphons, because counts were too low. Compared with equally common non-associated chains, HLA-associated TCR beta chains in a later analysis were more clonally expanded and had lower generation probabilities. The study listed 164 TCR beta chains as associated with cytomegalovirus. According to a later analysis, most CMV-associated TCR beta chains appeared to be HLA-restricted, and the HLA associations seemed to be driven largely by CMV exposure. An association between a missense DCLRE1C variant and V-gene and J-gene trimming of TCR beta chains was found in a later genetic analysis and replicated in an independent cohort. The sequencing pipeline was judged likely to have produced a cluster of highly shared sequence variants as a technical artifact. Roughly uniform sequencing depth across donors was assumed in presence/absence analyses, although this assumption may not hold. While some public TCRs were present in many individuals, most TCR sequences turned up only very rarely across donors. In a later analysis, the rate of TCR association differed among HLA loci, with DRB1 alleles having the most associated TCRs and HLA-C alleles having the fewest. According to the authors, the approach could potentially be generalized to other disease states and immunological phenotypes. Linkage disequilibrium might explain the correlated functional status among segregating V segments, but an unknown experimental factor could not be excluded. In a later genetic analysis, fewer N-insertions in productive TCRs were reported among donors in an Asian-associated ancestry cluster than the roughly 700-donor mean. Some IMGT-functional V segments, including TRBV6-2 and TRBV6-3, could not be told apart with the 87-base-pair reads, so those segments were excluded. In both the original and validation cohorts, the classifier was reported to diagnose cytomegalovirus status with high specificity and sensitivity. Because HLA typing was unavailable for some donors at each locus, only the typed subset was used in association tests. Specific HLA alleles were associated with 15,000 to 20,000 TCR beta sequences at a false discovery rate of 0.05 in a later analysis. CMV serostatus was the only immune exposure information available for the cohort. In this cohort, only TCR beta chains were sequenced, and detectable features were limited by the absence of alpha or paired-chain data.

Library preparation used the immunoSEQ multiplex PCR assay. A mixture of 60 forward primers for TCR Vbeta segments and 13 reverse primers for TCR Jbeta segments was used in the multiplex PCR. The CDR3 region of rearranged TCR beta genes was amplified from genomic DNA by a multiplex PCR assay. Amplified TCR beta libraries were sequenced as 87-base-pair reads on the Illumina HiSeq System. Turning to the authors' computational methods: A later analysis counted some 80 million unique TCR beta chains across the 650 to 800 repertoires, and around 12 million of these chains were shared by at least two donors. Raw reads were error-corrected and collapsed into unique sequences with a nearest-neighbor algorithm that merged closely related sequences to remove PCR and sequencing errors. CDR3 sequences were aligned to IMGT reference sequences to assign V, D and J gene segments. Each retained sequence needed at least a six-nucleotide match to both a V gene segment and a J gene segment. A rearrangement counted as productive if the CDR3 had no stop codons and remained in frame with V and J, and every other rearrangement counted as non-productive. Following IMGT convention, CDR3 was defined as the stretch from the second conserved V-encoded cysteine to the conserved J-encoded phenylalanine. The earlier analysis of 587 of the donors excluded any sequence lacking an unambiguous match to a single V gene segment. In an earlier analysis of 587 of the donors, a V segment was called functional when productive rearrangements were above 56.7%, and segregating when the standard deviation between donors exceeded 5%. A statistical classification framework was built for diagnosing cytomegalovirus status from the catalog of TCR beta chain sequences. In a later analysis, TCR nucleotide sequences were compared against IMGT/GENE-DB human TR gene sequences so that V and J genes could be assigned. In a later analysis, CDR3 sequences and most-parsimonious VDJ recombination scenarios were assigned using the TCRdist pipeline. In a later analysis, every TCR beta chain was defined by the combination of its CDR3 amino acid sequence and its V-gene family, and reads without a unique V-gene family were dropped. In a later analysis, 550 to 650 highly shared, low-generation-probability nucleotide sequences were removed to address suspected cross-contamination and a sequencing artifact. A later analysis calculated a clonal expansion index for each public chain from normalized within-repertoire ranks of inferred template counts. A later analysis computed generation probabilities with a VDJ recombination model fitted to out-of-frame rearrangements, and checked the results against IGoR. Hypergeometric tests were used in a later analysis to score TCR-TCR, TCR-HLA and TCR-CMV co-occurrence, with a repertoire-size bias correction applied to the TCR pairs. False discovery rates were estimated in a later analysis by permuting HLA or CMV assignments 20 times. In a later analysis, co-occurring TCRs were grouped using DBSCAN, with TCRdist sequence similarity added in when clustering inside HLA-allele-positive subsets. Repertoires with fewer than 30,000 or more than 120,000 public chains were left out of co-occurrence clustering, as were about five repertoires with anomalous nucleotide sharing. TCRdb obtained this table from immuneACCESS and retained in-frame rearrangements with V and J assigned. These tables miss some clones; where compared with another copy, unresolved V genes account for less than half of the shortfall, and the remainder is unexplained. The V and J calls and clone size are taken from that table; D and trimming were inferred from the DNA. Across this sample there are under 150,000 clones, with about 85% seen only once. About 7% of the sample is taken by the ten largest.

This receptor was identified in a woman aged 25 to 39 in good health and CMV-seropositive. Sample: PBMCs. Recombination connected TRBV6-1 to TRBJ1-2; no confident D gene assignment can be made. The DNA reads as follows: TGTGCCAGCAGTGAGCAGGCGAACTATGGCTACACCTTC. It translates to CASSEQANYGYTF.